A selection of T cell receptor beta chains follows, all from one sample in a study of shared clonotypes between healthy human individuals. Generated by immunoSEQ multiplex PCR, the TCRdb table keeps only in-frame clones and is missing some. Altogether roughly 2 million clones are present, 85% to 95% being singletons, with the ten largest covering 0.13%. Sample: naive CD4+ T cells sorted from blood. These receptors all come from a man aged 18-30 years in good health. The CDR3 runs from the conserved cysteine through the conserved F or W. The order of the fields is V gene, CDR3 length, CDR3 protein.

>TRBV5-1|17
CASSSGASGLFYNEQFF
>TRBV7-2|13
CASSPSWNTEAFF
>TRBV5-1|15
CASSLAGTNTGELFF
>TRBV6-5|12
CASMNRGTEAFF
>TRBV7-2|17
CASSLAGTLRTNYGYTF
>TRBV5-1|15
CASSLGVSSQETQYF
>TRBV20-1|11
CSAPLGGEQYF
>TRBV9|20
CASSVGRRLAGGTSTDTQYF
>TRBV5-1|15
CASSLPPGQGVGYTF
>TRBV7-9|14
CASSSGTGASGYTF
>TRBV10-3|13
CAINRPGADTQYF
>TRBV18|12
CASSQGNTEAFF
>TRBV30|15
CAWSGSGSYNSPLHF
>TRBV4-3|15
CASSHFDRDDEKLFF
>TRBV7-9|16
CASSLLPGREKETQYF
>TRBV27|13
CASSSFGGPGRFF
>TRBV4-1|15
CASSQVDRQGTEAFF
>TRBV6-1|15
CASSEALSQVYGYTF
>TRBV9|16
CASSVEAGAYNSPLHF
>TRBV5-1|15
CASSASGGSYNEQFF
>TRBV6-5|15
CASTRKSSSGNTIYF
>TRBV11-2|12
CASSPSKNIQYF
>TRBV11-2|12
CASSPQGYGYTF
>TRBV10-3|11
CAAGDNYGYTF
>TRBV4-3|17
CASSQGAGHGYTYEQYF
>TRBV28|15
CASSLTHRGRSPLHF
>TRBV6-6|15
CASNKWTGPQETQYF
>TRBV11-2|15
CASSLGAEHSNEQFF
>TRBV6-5|15
CASSPPGLAPNEQFF
>TRBV2|15
CASSEVGSAVEKLFF
>TRBV6-1|15
CASSDSGYYNSPLHF
>TRBV6-8|14
CASRETGTTGELFF